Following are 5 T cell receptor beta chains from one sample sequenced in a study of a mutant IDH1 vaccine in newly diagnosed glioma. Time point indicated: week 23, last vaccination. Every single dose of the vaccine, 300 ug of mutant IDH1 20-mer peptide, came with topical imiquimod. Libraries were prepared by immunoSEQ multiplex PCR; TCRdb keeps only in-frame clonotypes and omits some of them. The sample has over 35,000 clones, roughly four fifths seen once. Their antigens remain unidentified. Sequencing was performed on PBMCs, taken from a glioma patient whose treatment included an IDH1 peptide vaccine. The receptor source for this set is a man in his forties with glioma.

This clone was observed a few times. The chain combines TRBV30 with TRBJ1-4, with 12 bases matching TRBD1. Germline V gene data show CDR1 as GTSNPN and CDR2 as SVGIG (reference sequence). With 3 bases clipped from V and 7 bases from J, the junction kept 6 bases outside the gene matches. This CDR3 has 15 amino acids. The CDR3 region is CAWRHRDRGPEKLFF. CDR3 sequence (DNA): TGTGCCTGGAGGCATCGGGACAGGGGGCCTGAAAAACTGTTTTTT.

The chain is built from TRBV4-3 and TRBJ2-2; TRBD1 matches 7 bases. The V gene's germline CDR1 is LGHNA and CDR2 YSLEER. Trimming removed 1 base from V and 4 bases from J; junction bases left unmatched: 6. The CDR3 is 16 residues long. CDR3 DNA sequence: TGCGCCAGCAGCCAAGTAGCAAACAGGGGCACCGGGGAGCTGTTTTTT. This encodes CASSQVANRGTGELFF.

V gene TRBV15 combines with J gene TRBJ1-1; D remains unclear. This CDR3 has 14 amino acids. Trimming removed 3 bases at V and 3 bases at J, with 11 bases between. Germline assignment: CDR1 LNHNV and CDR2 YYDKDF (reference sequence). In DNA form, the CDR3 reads TGTGCCACCAGCAGCGGGAGGTCGGACACTGAAGCTTTCTTT. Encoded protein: CATSSGRSDTEAFF.

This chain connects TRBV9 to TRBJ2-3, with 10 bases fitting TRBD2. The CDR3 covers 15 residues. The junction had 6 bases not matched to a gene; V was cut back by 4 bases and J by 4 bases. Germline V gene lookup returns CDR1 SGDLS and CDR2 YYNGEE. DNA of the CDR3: TGTGCCAGCAGCTACCTAGCGGGAGCGGCAGATACGCAGTATTTT. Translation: CASSYLAGAADTQYF.

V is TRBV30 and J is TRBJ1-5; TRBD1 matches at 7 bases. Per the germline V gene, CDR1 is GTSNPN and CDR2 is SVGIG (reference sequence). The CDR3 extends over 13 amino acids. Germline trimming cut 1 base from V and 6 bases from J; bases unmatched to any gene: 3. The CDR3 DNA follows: TGTGCCTGGAGTGGACAGGGCAGTCAGCCCCAGCATTTT. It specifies CAWSGQGSQPQHF.